This T cell receptor beta chain emerged from a study of T-cell memory formation after mild COVID-19. Overall study: For the most part, TCR clusters were specific to one donor.

The CDR3 length is 17 residues. V dropped 0 bases and J dropped 5 bases, with 20 bases sitting between them. Germline CDR1 and CDR2: SGDLS and YYNGEE. Constant-segment primers and 5'RACE yielded cDNA libraries for TCR alpha and TCR beta, each carrying sample barcodes and UMIs. TCRdb reprocessed the 5' RACE reads via MiXCR and lists one record per CDR3 protein. Of about 82,000 distinct CDR3 sequences detected, about an eighth appear once; the ten largest clones hold roughly a quarter. Of note for this clonotype: What it binds is unknown.

General study findings and limits: Later expanders leaned CD4+, whereas clones that contracted between day 15 and 85 were balanced CD4/CD8. Mainly in CM and EM were contracting CD4+ clones; CD8+ were in EMRA.

The chain couples TRBV9 to TRBJ1-2; perhaps TRBD1 as D (5 bases). This TCR was sampled from an adult woman who had mild COVID-19 (a few samples of this study predate the infection). Cell type and time point are not known. The sequenced sample was PBMCs or a T cell subset sorted from them (not recorded which). Here the CDR3 reads CASSVDSKTMGEYGYTF. CDR3 bases: TGTGCCAGCAGCGTAGACTCGAAGACAATGGGGGAATATGGCTACACCTTC.